This record concerns one T cell receptor (beta chain) sequence. There are many counts of this clonotype. The antigen it binds to is not known. No quality values exist for individual bases; no much larger clone is one base distant. This sample stems from a study of T-cell reconstitution after alpha-beta-depleted transplantation in children (dated by TCRdb to the mid-2010s). Background on the whole study: Using TCR repertoire profiling, the study followed T-cell immune reconstitution in a quantitative way in children after TCRalphabeta/CD19-depleted allogeneic hematopoietic cell transplantation.

Library preparation used PCR. The sequencer was an Illumina HiSeq 2500. TCR libraries were prepared with molecular barcoding, using unique molecular identifiers to normalize TCRbeta repertoire quantification. Using fastp at Q25 and MiXCR, TCRdb reprocessed the public reads and kept productive beta chains. Each entry merges the rows of one CDR3 protein and shows their most common DNA and genes. A total of 150,000 to 200,000 distinct CDR3 sequences appear in this sample, roughly 15% of them only once. Of the sample, approximately 13% is held by the ten largest clones. The CDR3 spans 13 residues, from the cysteine through the phenylalanine. CDR3 DNA only is kept here, 39 bases in frame from base 1. A distance of 18 bases separates the germline ends of V and J, which lose 8 bases and 13 bases respectively. CDR1 and CDR2 were assigned from the germline V gene as KGHSH and LQKENI.

This receptor was identified in a human donor who donated a stem cell graft to a child with acute lymphoblastic leukemia. Recombination joined TRBV18 with TRBJ1-6; D gene: possibly TRBD1, on 5 matching bases. Sequencing used PBMCs from the stem cell graft donor, obtained from the stem cell graft. For the CDR3, the sequence is CASAGTSGFPLHF. The sequenced DNA is TGTGCCAGCGCCGGGACGTCGGGTTTTCCCCTCCACTTT.